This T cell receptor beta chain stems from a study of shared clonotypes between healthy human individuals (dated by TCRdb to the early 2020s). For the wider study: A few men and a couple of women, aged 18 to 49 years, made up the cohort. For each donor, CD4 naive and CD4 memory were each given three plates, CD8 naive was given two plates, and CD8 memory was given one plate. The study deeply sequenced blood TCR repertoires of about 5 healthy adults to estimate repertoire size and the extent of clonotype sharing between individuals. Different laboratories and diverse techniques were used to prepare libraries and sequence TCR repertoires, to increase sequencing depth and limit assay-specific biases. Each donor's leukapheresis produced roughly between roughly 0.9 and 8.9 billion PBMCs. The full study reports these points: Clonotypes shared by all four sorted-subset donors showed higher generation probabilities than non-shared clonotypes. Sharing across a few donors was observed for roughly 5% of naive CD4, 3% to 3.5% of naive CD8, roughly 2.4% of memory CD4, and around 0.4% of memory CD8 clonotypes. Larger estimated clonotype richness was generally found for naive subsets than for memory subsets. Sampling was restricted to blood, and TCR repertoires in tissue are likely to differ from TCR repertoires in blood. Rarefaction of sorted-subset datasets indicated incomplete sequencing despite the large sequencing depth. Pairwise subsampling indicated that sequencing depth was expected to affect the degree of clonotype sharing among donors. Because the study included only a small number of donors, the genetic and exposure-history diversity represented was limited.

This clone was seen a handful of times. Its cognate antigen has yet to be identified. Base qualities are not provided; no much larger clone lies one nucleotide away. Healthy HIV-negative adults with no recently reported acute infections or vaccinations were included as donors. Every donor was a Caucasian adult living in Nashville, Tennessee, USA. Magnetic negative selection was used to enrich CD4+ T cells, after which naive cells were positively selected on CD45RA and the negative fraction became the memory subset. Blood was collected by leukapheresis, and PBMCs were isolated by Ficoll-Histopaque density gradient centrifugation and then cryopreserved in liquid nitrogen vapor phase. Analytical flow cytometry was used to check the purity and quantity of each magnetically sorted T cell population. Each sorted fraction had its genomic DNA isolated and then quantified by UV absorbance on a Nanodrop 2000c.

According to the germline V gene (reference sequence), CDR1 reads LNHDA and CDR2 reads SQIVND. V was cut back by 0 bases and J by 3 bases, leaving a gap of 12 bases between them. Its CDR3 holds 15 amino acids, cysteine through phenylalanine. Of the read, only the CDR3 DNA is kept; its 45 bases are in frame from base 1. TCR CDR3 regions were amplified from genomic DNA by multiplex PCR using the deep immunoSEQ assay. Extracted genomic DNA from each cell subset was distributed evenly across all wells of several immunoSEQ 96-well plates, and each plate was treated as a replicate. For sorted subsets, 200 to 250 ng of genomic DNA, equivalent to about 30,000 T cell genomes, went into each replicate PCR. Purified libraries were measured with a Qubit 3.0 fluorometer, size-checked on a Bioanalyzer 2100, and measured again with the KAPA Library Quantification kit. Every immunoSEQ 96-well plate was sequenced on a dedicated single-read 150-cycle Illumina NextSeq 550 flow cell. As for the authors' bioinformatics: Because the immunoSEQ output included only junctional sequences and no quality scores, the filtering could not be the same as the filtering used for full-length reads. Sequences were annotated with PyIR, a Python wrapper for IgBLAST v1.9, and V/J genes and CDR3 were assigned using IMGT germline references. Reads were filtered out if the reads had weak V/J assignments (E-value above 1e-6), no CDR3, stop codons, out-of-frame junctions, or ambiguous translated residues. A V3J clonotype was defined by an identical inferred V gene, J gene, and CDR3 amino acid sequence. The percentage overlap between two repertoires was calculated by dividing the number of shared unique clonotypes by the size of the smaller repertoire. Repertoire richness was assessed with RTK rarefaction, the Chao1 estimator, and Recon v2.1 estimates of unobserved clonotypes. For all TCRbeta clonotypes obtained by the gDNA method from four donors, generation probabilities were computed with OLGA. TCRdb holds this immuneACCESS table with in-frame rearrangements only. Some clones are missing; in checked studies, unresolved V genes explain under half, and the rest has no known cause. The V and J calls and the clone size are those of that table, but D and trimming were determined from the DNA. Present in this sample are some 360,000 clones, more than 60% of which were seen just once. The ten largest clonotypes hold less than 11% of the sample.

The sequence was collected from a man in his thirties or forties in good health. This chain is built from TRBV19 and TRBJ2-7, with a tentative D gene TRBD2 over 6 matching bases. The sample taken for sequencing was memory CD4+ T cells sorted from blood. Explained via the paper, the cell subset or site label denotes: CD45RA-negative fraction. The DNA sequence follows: TGTGCCAGTAGTATAGACGCTGGGCGGGGCTACGAGCAGTACTTC. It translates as CASSIDAGRGYEQYF.